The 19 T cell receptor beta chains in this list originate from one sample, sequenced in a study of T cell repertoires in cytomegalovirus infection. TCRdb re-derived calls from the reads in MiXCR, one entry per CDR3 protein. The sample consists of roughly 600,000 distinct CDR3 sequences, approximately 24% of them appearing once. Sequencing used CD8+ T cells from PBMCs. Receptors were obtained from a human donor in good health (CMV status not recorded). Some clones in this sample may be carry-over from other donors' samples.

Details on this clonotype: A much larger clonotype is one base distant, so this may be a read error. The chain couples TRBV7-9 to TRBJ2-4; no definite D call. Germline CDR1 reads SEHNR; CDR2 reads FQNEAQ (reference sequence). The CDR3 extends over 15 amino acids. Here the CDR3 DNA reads TGTACCAGCAGCCCCTCGGACGTAGCCAAAAACATTCAGTACTTC. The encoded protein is CTSSPSDVAKNIQYF.

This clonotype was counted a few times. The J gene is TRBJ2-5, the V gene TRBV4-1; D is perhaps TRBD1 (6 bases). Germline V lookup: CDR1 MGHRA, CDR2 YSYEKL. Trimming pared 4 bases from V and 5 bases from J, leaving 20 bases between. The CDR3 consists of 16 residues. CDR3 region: CASSPTATRGSETQYF. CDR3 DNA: TGCGCCAGCAGCCCTACGGCCACCAGGGGTTCGGAGACCCAGTACTTC.

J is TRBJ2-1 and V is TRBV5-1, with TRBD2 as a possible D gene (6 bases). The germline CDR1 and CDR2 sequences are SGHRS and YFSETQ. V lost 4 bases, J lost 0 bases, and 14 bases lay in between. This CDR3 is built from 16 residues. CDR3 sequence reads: CASSGYSGASYNEQFF. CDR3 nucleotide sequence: TGCGCCAGCAGCGGTTATAGCGGCGCCTCCTACAATGAGCAGTTCTTC.

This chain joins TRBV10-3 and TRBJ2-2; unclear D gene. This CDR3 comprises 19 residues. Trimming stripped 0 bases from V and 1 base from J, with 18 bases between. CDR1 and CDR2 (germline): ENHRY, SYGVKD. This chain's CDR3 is CAISESGPVMAMNTGELFF. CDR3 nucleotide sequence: TGTGCCATCAGTGAGTCAGGCCCAGTAATGGCTATGAACACCGGGGAGCTGTTTTTT.

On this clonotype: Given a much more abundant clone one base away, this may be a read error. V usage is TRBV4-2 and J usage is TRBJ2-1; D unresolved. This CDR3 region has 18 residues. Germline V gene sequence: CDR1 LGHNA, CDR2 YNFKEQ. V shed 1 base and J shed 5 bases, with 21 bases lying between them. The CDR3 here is CASSQGRASPFEDNEQFF. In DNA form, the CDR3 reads TGTGCCAGCAGCCAAGGTAGAGCGAGTCCCTTCGAGGACAATGAGCAGTTCTTC.

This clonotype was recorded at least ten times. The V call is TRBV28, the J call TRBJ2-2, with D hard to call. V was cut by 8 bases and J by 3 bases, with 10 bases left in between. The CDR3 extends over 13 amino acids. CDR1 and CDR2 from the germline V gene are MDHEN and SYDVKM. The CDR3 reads CASGSRDTGELFF. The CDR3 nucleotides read TGTGCCAGCGGTTCGCGAGACACCGGGGAGCTGTTTTTT.

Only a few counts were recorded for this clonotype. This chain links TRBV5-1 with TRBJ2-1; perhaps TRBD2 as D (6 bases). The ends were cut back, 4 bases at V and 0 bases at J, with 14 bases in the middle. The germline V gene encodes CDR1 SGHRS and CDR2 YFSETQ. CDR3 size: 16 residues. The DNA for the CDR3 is TGCGCCAGCAGCGTGGGACTCCTTAGCTCCTACAATGAGCAGTTCTTC. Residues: CASSVGLLSSYNEQFF.

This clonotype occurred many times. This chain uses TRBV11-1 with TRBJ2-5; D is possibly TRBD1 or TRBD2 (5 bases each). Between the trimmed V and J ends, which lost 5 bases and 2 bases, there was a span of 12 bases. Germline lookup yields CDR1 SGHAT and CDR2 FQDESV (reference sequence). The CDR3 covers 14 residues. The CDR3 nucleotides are TGTGCCAGCAGCCCCTGGGACCGGCAAGAGACCCAGTACTTC. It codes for CASSPWDRQETQYF. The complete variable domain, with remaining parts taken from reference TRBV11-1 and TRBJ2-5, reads EAEVAQSPRYKITEKSQAVAFWCDPISGHATLYWYRQILGQGPELLVQFQDESVVDDSQLPKDRFSAERLKGVDSTLKIQPAELGDSAMYLCASSPWDRQETQYFGPGTRLLVL.

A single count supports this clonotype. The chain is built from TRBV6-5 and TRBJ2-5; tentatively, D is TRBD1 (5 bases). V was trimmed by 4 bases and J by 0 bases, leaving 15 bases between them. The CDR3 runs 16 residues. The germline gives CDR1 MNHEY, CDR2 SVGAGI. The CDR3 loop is CASSLQDTRYQETQYF. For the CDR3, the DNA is TGTGCCAGCAGTTTGCAGGACACCCGCTACCAAGAGACCCAGTACTTC.

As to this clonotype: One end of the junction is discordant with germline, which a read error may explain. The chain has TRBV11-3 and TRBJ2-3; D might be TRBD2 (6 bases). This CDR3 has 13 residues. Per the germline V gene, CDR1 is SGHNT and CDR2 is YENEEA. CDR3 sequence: CASSSSPGLTPDF. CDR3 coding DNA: TGTGCCAGCAGCTCCTCGCCGGGACTCACGCCGGATTTT.

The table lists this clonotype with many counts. CDR3 nucleotides: TGTGCCAGCAGGAACTCGTTGGACGCTCGAGGCTCCTACGAGCAGTACGTC. Translating gives CASRNSLDARGSYEQYV. This sequence joins TRBV6-2 or TRBV6-3 and TRBJ2-7; no clear D. This CDR3 has 17 amino acids. Germline V lookup: CDR1 MNHEY, CDR2 SVGEGT. Trimming took off 6 bases at V and 0 bases at J, with 21 bases between the two ends.

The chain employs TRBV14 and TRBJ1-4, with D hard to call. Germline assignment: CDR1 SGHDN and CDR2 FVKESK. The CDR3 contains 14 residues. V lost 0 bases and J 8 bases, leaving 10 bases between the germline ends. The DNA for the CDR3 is TGTGCCAGCAGCCAAGATCTCGGGGTGGAAAAACTGTTTTTT. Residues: CASSQDLGVEKLFF.

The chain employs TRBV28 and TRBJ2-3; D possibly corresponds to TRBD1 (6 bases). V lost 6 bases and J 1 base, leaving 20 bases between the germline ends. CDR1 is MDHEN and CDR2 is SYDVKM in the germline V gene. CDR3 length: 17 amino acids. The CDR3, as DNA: TGTGCCAGCAGCCTACCCGAGACAGGAATTCGCACAGATACGCAGTATTTT. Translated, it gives CASSLPETGIRTDTQYF.

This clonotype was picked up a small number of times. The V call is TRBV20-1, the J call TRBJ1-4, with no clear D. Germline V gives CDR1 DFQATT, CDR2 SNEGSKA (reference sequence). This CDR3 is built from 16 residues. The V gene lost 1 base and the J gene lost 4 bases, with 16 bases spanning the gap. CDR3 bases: TGCAGTGCTAGAGCCACAACAGCAGAGAATAATGAAAAACTGTTTTTT. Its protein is CSARATTAENNEKLFF.

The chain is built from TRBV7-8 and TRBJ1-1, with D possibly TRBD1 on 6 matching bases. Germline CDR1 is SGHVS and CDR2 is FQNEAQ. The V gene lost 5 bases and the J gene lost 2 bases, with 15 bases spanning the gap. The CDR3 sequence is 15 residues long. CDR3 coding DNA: TGTGCCAGCAGCGGATGGGGGGGGGCCAACACTGAAGCTTTCTTT. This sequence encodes CASSGWGGANTEAFF.

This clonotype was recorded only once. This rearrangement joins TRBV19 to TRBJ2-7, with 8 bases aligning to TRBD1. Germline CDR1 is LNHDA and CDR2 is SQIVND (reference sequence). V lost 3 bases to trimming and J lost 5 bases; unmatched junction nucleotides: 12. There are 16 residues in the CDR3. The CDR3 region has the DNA TGTGCCAGTAGTATTCTCCCAGACAGGGGCTTCGACGAGCAGTACTTC. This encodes CASSILPDRGFDEQYF. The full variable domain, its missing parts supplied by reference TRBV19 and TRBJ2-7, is DGGITQSPKYLFRKEGQNVTLSCEQNLNHDAMYWYRQDPGQGLRLIYYSQIVNDFQKGDIAEGYSVSREKKESFPLTVTSAQKNPTAFYLCASSILPDRGFDEQYFGPGTRLTVT.

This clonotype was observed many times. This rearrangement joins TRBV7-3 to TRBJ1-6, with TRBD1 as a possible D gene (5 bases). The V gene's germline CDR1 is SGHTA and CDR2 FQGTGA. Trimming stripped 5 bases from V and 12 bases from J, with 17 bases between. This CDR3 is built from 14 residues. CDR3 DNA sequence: TGTGCCAGCAGCCCGAACTCAGGGTCAGGACCCCTCCACTTT. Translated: CASSPNSGSGPLHF.

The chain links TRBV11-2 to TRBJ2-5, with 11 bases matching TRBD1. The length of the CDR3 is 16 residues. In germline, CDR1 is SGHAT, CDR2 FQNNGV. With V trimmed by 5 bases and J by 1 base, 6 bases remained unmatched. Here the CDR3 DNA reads TGTGCCAGCAGCACGGGACAGGGGGGATCCCAAGAGACCCAGTACTTC. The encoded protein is CASSTGQGGSQETQYF.

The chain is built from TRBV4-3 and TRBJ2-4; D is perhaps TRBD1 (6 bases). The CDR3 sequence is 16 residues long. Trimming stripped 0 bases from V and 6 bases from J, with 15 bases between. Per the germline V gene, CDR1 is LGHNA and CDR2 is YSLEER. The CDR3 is CASSQDPPGELNIQYF. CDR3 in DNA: TGCGCCAGCAGCCAAGATCCCCCAGGGGAATTAAACATTCAGTACTTC.